This T cell receptor (beta chain) was sequenced in a study of T-cell memory formation after mild COVID-19. Broader study findings: From day 15 to 85, contracting clones were balanced between CD4 and CD8, whereas later expanders leaned toward CD4+.

This CDR3 is built from 15 residues. From germline, CDR1 is SGHRS and CDR2 YFSETQ. The ends were cut back, 0 bases at V and 13 bases at J, with 20 bases in the middle. Comment on this clonotype: The antigen is undetermined.

5'RACE with constant-segment primers yielded barcoded, UMI-tagged TCR alpha and TCR beta cDNA libraries. MiXCR was run by TCRdb on the 5' RACE reads, yielding one entry per CDR3 protein. The sample includes some 210,000 distinct CDR3 sequences, about 11% of them seen just once. This clonotype was obtained from a man aged 18 to 29 who had mild COVID-19 (a few samples of this study predate the infection). Cell type and time point are not known. The chain carries TRBV5-1 and TRBJ2-1; D may be TRBD2 (6 bases). The sample comprised PBMCs or a T cell subset sorted from them (not recorded which). The CDR3 region has the DNA TGCGCCAGCAGCTTGGTTGGCGGAGGGCCTCCTATCCAGTTCTTC. Protein sequence: CASSLVGGGPPIQFF.